One and the same sample provided the 8 T cell receptor beta chains below, sequenced in a study of identical twins. MiXCR, applied by TCRdb to the 5' RACE reads, yields one record per CDR3 protein. Among some 1,700,000 distinct CDR3 sequences listed, 32% were seen once. The source material was cord blood. The receptors stem from a newborn girl in good health.

This clonotype showed up just a few times. The CDR3 spells CASSHPTGTYGYTF. CDR3 DNA sequence: TGTGCCAGCAGCCACCCGACAGGGACCTATGGCTACACCTTC. The V and J genes are TRBV4-2 and TRBJ1-2; 7 positions agree with TRBD1. Trimming cost V 3 bases and J 4 bases; bases outside gene matches: 5. CDR3 size: 14 residues. CDR1 is LGHNA and CDR2 is YNFKEQ in the germline V gene.

The chain employs TRBV20-1 and TRBJ2-3, with D perhaps matching TRBD2 (6 bases). The CDR3 extends over 15 amino acids. Trimming cost V 3 bases and J 2 bases, with 15 bases left between them. Germline lookup yields CDR1 DFQATT and CDR2 SNEGSKA (reference sequence). This CDR3 reads CSASGLTGDTDTQYF. CDR3 bases: TGCAGTGCTAGCGGACTAACGGGAGACACAGATACGCAGTATTTT.

This rearrangement joins TRBV27 to TRBJ1-1; D is unresolved. The CDR3 is 14 amino acids. Germline CDR1 is MNHEY and CDR2 is SMNVEV (reference sequence). The V end lost 3 bases, the J end lost 1 base, and 9 bases lay between the germline ends. The CDR3 sequence is CASSLARKNTEAFF. CDR3 nucleotide sequence: TGTGCCAGCAGTTTGGCGCGGAAGAACACTGAAGCTTTCTTT.

Only a few counts were recorded for this clonotype. This chain connects TRBV16 to TRBJ2-7; D not resolved. V was clipped by 1 base and J by 0 bases, with 7 bases between them. The CDR3 length is 14 residues. Germline-derived CDR1 and CDR2 are KGHSY and FQNENV. The CDR3 sequence is CASSQFGSSYEQYF. The CDR3 DNA reads TGTGCCAGCAGCCAATTTGGAAGCTCCTACGAGCAGTACTTC.

The chain links TRBV12-3 or TRBV12-4 to TRBJ2-7, with 7 bases identical to TRBD1. This CDR3 contains 15 residues. V lost 5 bases and J lost 0; bases outside the gene matches: 7. CDR3 in DNA: TGTGCCAGCAGTCCCATCAGGGGGTCCTCCTACGAGCAGTACTTC. Its protein is CASSPIRGSSYEQYF.

The table lists this clonotype with a few counts. This chain links TRBV6-1 with TRBJ1-2, with D tentatively TRBD1 (6 bases). V was clipped by 3 bases and J by 0 bases, with 11 bases between them. Germline V gives CDR1 MNHNS, CDR2 SASEGT. The CDR3 has 15 amino acids. CDR3 in DNA: TGTGCCAGCAGTGATTTCGGGGGCCCTAACTATGGCTACACCTTC. Its translation is CASSDFGGPNYGYTF.

Here the CDR3 reads CASSQDPTRPFYNEQYF. CDR3 in DNA: TGTGCCAGCAGCCAAGATCCGACCCGCCCATTTTACAATGAGCAGTACTTC. The chain has TRBV3-1 and TRBJ2-1; D uncertain. The closer fit of TRBJ2-7 to the DNA end suggests the J call may be wrong. The length of the CDR3 is 17 residues. CDR1 is LGHDT, CDR2 YNNKEL, per germline (reference sequence).

V gene TRBV27 combines with J gene TRBJ1-1; 9 bases line up with TRBD1. Germline V lookup: CDR1 MNHEY, CDR2 SMNVEV (reference sequence). The ends lost 5 bases at V and 4 bases at J; junction bases unmatched: 8. The CDR3 totals 15 residues. The CDR3 region is CASSLGQGRATEAFF. CDR3 sequence (DNA): TGTGCCAGCAGTCTCGGACAGGGGCGGGCCACTGAAGCTTTCTTT.